This T cell receptor beta chain appears in the sequencing data of a study of identical twins. MiXCR, run by TCRdb on the 5' RACE reads, gives a single entry per CDR3 protein. The table has roughly 250,000 distinct CDR3 sequences, 7% to 8.5% seen once. There are 17 residues in the CDR3. In germline, CDR1 is LNHNV, CDR2 YYDKDF (reference sequence). The V end was cut by 3 bases, the J end by 0 bases, with 16 bases between. The sample was also reused in another study, on yellow fever vaccine responses in identical twins.

The V call is TRBV15, the J call TRBJ2-3; D is ambiguous. The source material was CD8+ T cells sorted from blood. The receptor was derived from a woman aged 18-35 years in good health. The CDR3 region has the DNA TGTGCCACCAGCAGGGCTGTCGGCGAATTTAGCACAGATACGCAGTATTTT. Its translation: CATSRAVGEFSTDTQYF.